The clone carrying this T cell receptor (beta chain) was seen a single time. Its antigen is not identified. Germline V gene lookup returns CDR1 ENHRY and CDR2 SYGVKD. V lost 4 bases to trimming and J lost 5 bases; unmatched junction nucleotides: 11. This CDR3 is built from 16 residues. Researchers ran the PCR with 60 Vbeta and 13 Jbeta primers. Profiling relied on immunoSEQ multiplex PCR, and the TCRdb table lists in-frame clones only, not all of them. The repertoire holds over 90,000 clones, under 80% seen once, with over 9% in the top ten. All donors participated as healthy donors of bone marrow. The data stem from a study of cytomegalovirus exposure and HLA in healthy donors. Study observations and caveats: Roughly uniform sequencing depth across donors was assumed, possibly incorrectly.

This chain uses TRBV10-3 with TRBJ1-1, with 9 bases fitting TRBD1. This TCR derives from a young woman in good health and CMV-seropositive. The sequencing sample was made of PBMCs. This chain's CDR3 is CAISGTPGQGGTEAFF. In nucleotides, the CDR3 is TGTGCCATCAGTGGAACTCCGGGACAGGGAGGGACTGAAGCTTTCTTT.